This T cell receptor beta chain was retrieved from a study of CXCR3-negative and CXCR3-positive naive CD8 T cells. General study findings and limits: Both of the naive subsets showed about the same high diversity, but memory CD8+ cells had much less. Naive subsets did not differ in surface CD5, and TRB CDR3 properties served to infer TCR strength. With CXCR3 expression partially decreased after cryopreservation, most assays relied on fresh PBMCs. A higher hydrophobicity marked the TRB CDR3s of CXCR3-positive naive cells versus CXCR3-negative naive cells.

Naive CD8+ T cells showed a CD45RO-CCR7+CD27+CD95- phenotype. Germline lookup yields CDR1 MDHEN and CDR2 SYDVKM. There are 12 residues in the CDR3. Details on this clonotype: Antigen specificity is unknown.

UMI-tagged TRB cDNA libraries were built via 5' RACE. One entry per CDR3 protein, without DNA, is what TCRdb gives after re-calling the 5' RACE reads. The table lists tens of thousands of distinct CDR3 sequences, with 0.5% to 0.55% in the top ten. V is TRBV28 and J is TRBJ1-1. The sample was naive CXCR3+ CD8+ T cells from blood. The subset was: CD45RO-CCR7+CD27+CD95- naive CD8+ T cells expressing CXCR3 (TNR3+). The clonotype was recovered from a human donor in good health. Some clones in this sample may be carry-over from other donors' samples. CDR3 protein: CASSFPAREAFF.